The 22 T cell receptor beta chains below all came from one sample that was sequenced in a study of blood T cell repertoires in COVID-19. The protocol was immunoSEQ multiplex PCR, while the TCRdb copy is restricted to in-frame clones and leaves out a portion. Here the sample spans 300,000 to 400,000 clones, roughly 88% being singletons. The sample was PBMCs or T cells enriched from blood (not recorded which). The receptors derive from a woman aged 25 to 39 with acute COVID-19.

The CDR3 DNA follows: TGCGCCAGCAGTGTATCAGGGACAGGGGTCACAGATACGCAGTATTTT. Amino acids: CASSVSGTGVTDTQYF. V usage is TRBV10-1 and J usage is TRBJ2-3; 10 nucleotides line up with TRBD1. This CDR3 has 16 residues. The ends lost 4 bases at V and 2 bases at J; junction bases unmatched: 6. Germline lookup yields CDR1 WNHNN and CDR2 SYGVQD (reference sequence).

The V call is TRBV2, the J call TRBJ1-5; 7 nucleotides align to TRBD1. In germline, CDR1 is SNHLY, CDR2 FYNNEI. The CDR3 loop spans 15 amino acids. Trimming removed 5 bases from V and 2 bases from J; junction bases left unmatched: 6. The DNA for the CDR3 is TGTGCCAGCAGTAACACAGGGGTAGGCAATCAGCCCCAGCATTTT. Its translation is CASSNTGVGNQPQHF.

The CDR3 spells CASQRQVSGNTIYF. CDR3 sequence (DNA): TGTGCCAGCCAACGACAGGTCTCTGGAAACACCATATATTTT. The chain links TRBV6-5 to TRBJ1-3, with D possibly matching TRBD1 (6 bases). V was pared by 8 bases and J by 0 bases, with 11 bases between. Germline CDR1 and CDR2: MNHEY and SVGAGI. The CDR3 extends over 14 amino acids.

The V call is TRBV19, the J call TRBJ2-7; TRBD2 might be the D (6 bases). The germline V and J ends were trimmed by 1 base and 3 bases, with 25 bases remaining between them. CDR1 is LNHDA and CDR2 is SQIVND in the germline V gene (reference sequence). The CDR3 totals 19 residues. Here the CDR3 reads CASSIASSGGPRFIYEQYF. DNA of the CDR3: TGTGCCAGTAGTATAGCAAGTTCTGGAGGGCCACGTTTTATCTACGAGCAGTACTTC. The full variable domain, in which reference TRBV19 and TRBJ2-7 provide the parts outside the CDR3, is DGGITQSPKYLFRKEGQNVTLSCEQNLNHDAMYWYRQDPGQGLRLIYYSQIVNDFQKGDIAEGYSVSREKKESFPLTVTSAQKNPTAFYLCASSIASSGGPRFIYEQYFGPGTRLTVT.

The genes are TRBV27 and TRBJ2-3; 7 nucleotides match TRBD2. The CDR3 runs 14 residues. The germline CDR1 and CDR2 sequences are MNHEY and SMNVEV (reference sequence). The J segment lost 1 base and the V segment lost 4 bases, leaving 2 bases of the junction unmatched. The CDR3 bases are TGTGCCAGCAGTTCTCGGGGGGGCACAGATACGCAGTATTTT. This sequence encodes CASSSRGGTDTQYF.

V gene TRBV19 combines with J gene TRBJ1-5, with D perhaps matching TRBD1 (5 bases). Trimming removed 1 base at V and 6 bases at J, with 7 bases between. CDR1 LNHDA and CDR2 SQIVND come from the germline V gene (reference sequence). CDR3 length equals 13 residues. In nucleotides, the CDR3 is TGTGCCAGTAGTATAGGGACACCTCAGCCCCAGCATTTT. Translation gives CASSIGTPQPQHF.

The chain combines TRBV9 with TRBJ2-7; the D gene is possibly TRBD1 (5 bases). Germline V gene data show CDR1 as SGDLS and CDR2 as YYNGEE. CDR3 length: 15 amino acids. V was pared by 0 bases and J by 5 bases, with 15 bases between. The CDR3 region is CASSVGPGFRDEQYF. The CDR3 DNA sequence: TGTGCCAGCAGCGTAGGGCCAGGGTTCAGGGACGAGCAGTACTTC. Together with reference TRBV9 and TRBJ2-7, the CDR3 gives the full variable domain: DSGVTQTPKHLITATGQRVTLRCSPRSGDLSVYWYQQSLDQGLQFLIQYYNGEERAKGNILERFSAQQFPDLHSELNLSSLELGDSALYFCASSVGPGFRDEQYFGPGTRLTVT.

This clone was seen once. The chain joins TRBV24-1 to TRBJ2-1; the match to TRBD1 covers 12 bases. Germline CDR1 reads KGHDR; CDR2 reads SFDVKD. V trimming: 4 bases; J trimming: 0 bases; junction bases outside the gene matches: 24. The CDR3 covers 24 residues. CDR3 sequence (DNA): TGTGCCACCAGTGAAAGTCCCGGGACAGGGGGCACCCCCAGTGGGACTGACTCCTACAATGAGCAGTTCTTC. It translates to CATSESPGTGGTPSGTDSYNEQFF.

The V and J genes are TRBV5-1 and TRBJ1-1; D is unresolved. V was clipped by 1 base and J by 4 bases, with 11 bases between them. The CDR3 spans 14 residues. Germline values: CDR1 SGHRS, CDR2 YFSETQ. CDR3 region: CASSLLVVGTEAFF. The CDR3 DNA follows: TGCGCCAGCAGCTTGTTGGTAGTTGGCACTGAAGCTTTCTTT. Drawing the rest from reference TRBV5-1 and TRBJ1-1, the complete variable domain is KAGVTQTPRYLIKTRGQQVTLSCSPISGHRSVSWYQQTPGQGLQFLFEYFSETQRNKGNFPGRFSGRQFSNSRSEMNVSTLELGDSALYLCASSLLVVGTEAFFGQGTRLTVV.

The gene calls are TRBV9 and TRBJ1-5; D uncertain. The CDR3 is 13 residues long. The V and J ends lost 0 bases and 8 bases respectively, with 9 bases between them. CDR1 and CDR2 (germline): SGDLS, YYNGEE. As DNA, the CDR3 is TGTGCCAGCAGCGTAGGCCCAACGGAGCCCCAGCATTTT. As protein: CASSVGPTEPQHF.

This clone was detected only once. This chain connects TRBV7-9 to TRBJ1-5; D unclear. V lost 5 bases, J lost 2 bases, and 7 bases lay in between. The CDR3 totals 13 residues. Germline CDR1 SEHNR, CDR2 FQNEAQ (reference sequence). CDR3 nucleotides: TGTGCCAGCAGCGGCGGGGGCAATCAGCCCCAGCATTTT. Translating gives CASSGGGNQPQHF.

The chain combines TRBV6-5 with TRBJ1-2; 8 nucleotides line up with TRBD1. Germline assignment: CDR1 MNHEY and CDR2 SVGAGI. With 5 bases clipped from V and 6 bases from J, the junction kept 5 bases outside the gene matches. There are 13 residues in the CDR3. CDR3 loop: CASSNRQGNGYTF. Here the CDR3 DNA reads TGTGCCAGCAGTAACCGACAGGGGAATGGCTACACCTTC.

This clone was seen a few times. The CDR3 DNA is TGTGCCACCACAGGGCTGGGGACTGAAGCTTTCTTT. This codes for CATTGLGTEAFF. This sequence joins TRBV12-3 or TRBV12-4 and TRBJ1-1; tentative D call: TRBD1 (6 bases). The CDR3 is 12 residues long. The germline V and J ends were trimmed by 10 bases and 5 bases, with 14 bases remaining between them.

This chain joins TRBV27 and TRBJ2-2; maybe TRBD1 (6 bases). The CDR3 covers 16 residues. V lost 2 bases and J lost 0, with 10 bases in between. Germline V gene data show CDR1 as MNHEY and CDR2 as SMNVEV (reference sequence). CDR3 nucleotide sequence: TGTGCCAGCAGTTTAGGGGGCAGATCGAACACCGGGGAGCTGTTTTTT. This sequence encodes CASSLGGRSNTGELFF.

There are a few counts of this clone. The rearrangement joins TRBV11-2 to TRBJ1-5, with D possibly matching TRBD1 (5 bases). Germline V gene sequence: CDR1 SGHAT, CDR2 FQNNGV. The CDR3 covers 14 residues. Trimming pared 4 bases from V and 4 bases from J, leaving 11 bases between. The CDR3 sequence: CASSSTVRNQPQHF. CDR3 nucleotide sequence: TGTGCCAGCAGCTCGACAGTAAGAAATCAGCCCCAGCATTTT.

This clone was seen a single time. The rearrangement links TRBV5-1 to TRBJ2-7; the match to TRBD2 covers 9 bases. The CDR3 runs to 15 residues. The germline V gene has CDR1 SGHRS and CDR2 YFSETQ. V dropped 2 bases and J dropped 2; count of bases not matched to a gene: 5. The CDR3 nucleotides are TGCGCCAGCAGCTTTAGCGGGGGTGTTACCTACGAGCAGTACTTC. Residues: CASSFSGGVTYEQYF.

CDR3 DNA sequence: TGTGCCAGCAGTGTGAGACAGTCTAATGAAAAACTGTTTTTT. Translation gives CASSVRQSNEKLFF. The chain couples TRBV2 to TRBJ1-4; maybe TRBD1 (5 bases). Per germline, CDR1 SNHLY and CDR2 FYNNEI. The CDR3 extends over 14 amino acids. The V end was cut by 4 bases, the J end by 3 bases, with 9 bases between.

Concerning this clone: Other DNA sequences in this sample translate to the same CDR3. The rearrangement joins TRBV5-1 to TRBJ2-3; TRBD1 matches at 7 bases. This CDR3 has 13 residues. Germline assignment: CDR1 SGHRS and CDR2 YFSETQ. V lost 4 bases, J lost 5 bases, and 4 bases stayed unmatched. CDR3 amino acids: CASSADREDTQYF. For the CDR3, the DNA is TGCGCCAGCAGCGCTGACAGGGAAGATACGCAGTATTTT.

CDR3 nucleotide sequence: TGTGCCAGTTCCAACGGGGGGACAGGGAGGCACGAGCAGTACTTC. Its translation is CASSNGGTGRHEQYF. This chain uses TRBV9 with TRBJ2-7, with 9 bases that match TRBD1. The CDR3 is 15 residues long. The V gene's germline CDR1 is SGDLS and CDR2 YYNGEE. V lost 8 bases and J lost 5; bases outside the gene matches: 14.

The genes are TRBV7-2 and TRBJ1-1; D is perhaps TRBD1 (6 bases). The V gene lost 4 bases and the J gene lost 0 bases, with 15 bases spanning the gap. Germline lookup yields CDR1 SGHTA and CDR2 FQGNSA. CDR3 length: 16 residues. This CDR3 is CASSWRGGRLNTEAFF. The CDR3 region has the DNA TGTGCCAGCAGCTGGCGTGGGGGCAGATTGAACACTGAAGCTTTCTTT.

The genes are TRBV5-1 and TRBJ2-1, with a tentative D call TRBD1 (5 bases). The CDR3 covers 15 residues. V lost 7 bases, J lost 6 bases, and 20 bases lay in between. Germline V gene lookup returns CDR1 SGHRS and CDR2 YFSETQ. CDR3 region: CASCQGWSISNEQFF. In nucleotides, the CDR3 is TGCGCCAGCTGTCAGGGTTGGTCCATCTCCAATGAGCAGTTCTTC. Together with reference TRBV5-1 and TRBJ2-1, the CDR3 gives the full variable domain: KAGVTQTPRYLIKTRGQQVTLSCSPISGHRSVSWYQQTPGQGLQFLFEYFSETQRNKGNFPGRFSGRQFSNSRSEMNVSTLELGDSALYLCASCQGWSISNEQFFGPGTRLTVL.

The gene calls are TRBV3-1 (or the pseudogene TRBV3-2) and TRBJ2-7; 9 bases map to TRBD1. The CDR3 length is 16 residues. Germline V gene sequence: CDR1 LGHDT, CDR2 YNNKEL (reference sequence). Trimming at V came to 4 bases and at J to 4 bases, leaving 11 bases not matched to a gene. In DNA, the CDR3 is TGTGCCAGCAGCCCAAGAAGCGGGACAGGGCTTTACGAGCAGTACTTC. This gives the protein CASSPRSGTGLYEQYF.